These 25 T cell receptor beta chains were all obtained from the same sample, sequenced in a study of tumor-infiltrating lymphocytes in primary liver carcinoma. They got blood RNA out of unsorted whole blood and also pulled out germline DNA. A constant-region primer primed TCR beta cDNA synthesis from 400 to 550 ng of total RNA. Amplification in three nested multiplex PCR rounds with slightly modified ARM-PCR gave rise to TCR beta libraries. A C-beta reverse primer and TRBV1-TRBV30 forward primers served in each of the first two PCR rounds, at 10 cycles apiece. Each CDR3 protein is one row after TCRdb ran MiXCR on the multiplex PCR reads. The sample holds under 200,000 distinct CDR3 sequences, about 65% seen once. Sequencing was carried out using peripheral blood. Source of these receptors: a woman aged 55-69 years with primary liver carcinoma and hepatitis B virus infection.

The chain couples TRBV6-5 to TRBJ1-5; TRBD1 is a possible D gene (5 bases). The CDR3 sequence is 13 residues long. Trimming left V 5 bases short and J 5 bases short, with 10 bases between. Germline V gene data show CDR1 as MNHEY and CDR2 as SVGAGI. The CDR3: CASSPDKYQPQHF. CDR3 coding DNA: TGTGCCAGCAGTCCGGACAAATATCAGCCCCAGCATTTT.

This clonotype appeared a single time. The chain combines TRBV5-1 with TRBJ2-1; 15 nucleotides agree with TRBD2. Trimming at V came to 0 bases and at J to 7 bases, leaving 2 bases not matched to a gene. Germline V gene sequence: CDR1 SGHRS, CDR2 YFSETQ. This CDR3 has 16 amino acids. DNA of the CDR3: TGCGCCAGCAGCTTGGGAGGACTAGCGGGAGGGAATGAGCAGTTCTTC. This translates into CASSLGGLAGGNEQFF.

V gene TRBV11-1 combines with J gene TRBJ2-2; D is undetermined. Germline CDR1 and CDR2: SGHAT and FQDESV (reference sequence). The CDR3 covers 16 residues. With 4 bases removed from V and 4 bases from J, the gap between germline ends came to 16 bases. For the CDR3, the DNA is TGTGCCAGCAGCTATCGGAGACTGGCTGCCACCGGGGAGCTGTTTTTT. Protein: CASSYRRLAATGELFF.

Of note for this clonotype: The junction departs from germline at one end; a sequencing error may be responsible. CDR3 protein: CASSSRTANEKLLF. The CDR3 DNA is TGCGCCAGTAGTAGTAGGACAGCTAATGAAAAACTGCTTTTT. This chain connects TRBV10-1 to TRBJ1-4; perhaps TRBD1 as D (6 bases). The CDR3 has 14 residues. Germline CDR1 WNHNN, CDR2 SYGVQD (reference sequence).

As concerns this clonotype: At one end, the junction sequence differs from germline, possibly due to a read error. The rearrangement uses TRBV4-1 and TRBJ2-7, with 8 bases aligning to TRBD2. This CDR3 is built from 12 residues. Germline V gene lookup returns CDR1 MGHRA and CDR2 YSYEKL. The CDR3 loop is CAGSQAGDKRHF. For the CDR3, the DNA is TGCGCCGGCAGCCAAGCGGGGGACAAGCGGCACTTC.

With regard to this clonotype: One end of the junction fails to match germline, which may point to a read error. The chain links TRBV6-2 or TRBV6-3 to TRBJ2-1, with 8 bases aligning to TRBD2. The germline V gene has CDR1 MNHEY and CDR2 SVGEGT. The CDR3 is made up of 13 amino acids. For the CDR3, the DNA is TGTACCAGCAGGCTAGCGGGTTTCGAACCACAGTTCTTC. This gives the protein CTSRLAGFEPQFF.

This clonotype showed up just a few times. This chain joins TRBV28 and TRBJ2-7; D gene unclear. The ends were cut back, 6 bases at V and 3 bases at J, with 9 bases in the middle. The CDR3 loop spans 12 amino acids. The germline CDR1 and CDR2 sequences are MDHEN and SYDVKM. The CDR3 reads CASSRSHYEQYF. Written as DNA, the CDR3 is TGTGCCAGCAGCCGTAGTCACTACGAGCAGTACTTC.

To note about this clonotype: With a much larger clone just one base away, this may be a read error. The V gene is TRBV6-5, the J gene TRBJ1-2; maybe TRBD1 (6 bases). Per germline, CDR1 MNHEY and CDR2 SVGAGI. The CDR3 length is 15 residues. V lost 7 bases and J lost 0, with 15 bases in between. This CDR3 reads CASTSTTGSNYGYTF. Written as DNA, the CDR3 is TGTGCCAGCACTTCGACGACAGGTTCTAACTATGGCTACACCTTC.

The sample holds a few counts of this clonotype. J is TRBJ2-3 and V is TRBV2; no clear D. The CDR3 consists of 12 residues. The V end lost 8 bases, the J end lost 0 bases, and 6 bases lay between the germline ends. In germline, CDR1 is SNHLY, CDR2 FYNNEI. The CDR3 protein is CASAESTDTQYF. Here the CDR3 DNA reads TGTGCCAGCGCCGAGAGCACAGATACGCAGTATTTT.

As for this clonotype: The missing conserved phenylalanine or tryptophan at the end of this CDR3 makes a read error likely. The rearrangement joins TRBV4-1 to TRBJ1-5; a weak D match, TRBD1 (6 bases). Germline V gene lookup returns CDR1 MGHRA and CDR2 YSYEKL. The CDR3 runs 15 residues. This chain's CDR3 is CVSSPIHGQNQPQHY. The CDR3 bases are TGCGTCAGCAGCCCAATACACGGACAGAATCAGCCCCAGCATTAT.

Details on this clonotype: One end of the junction varies from germline; a read error may be responsible. The chain carries TRBV5-4 and TRBJ2-5; D is unresolved. The germline gives CDR1 SGHNT, CDR2 YYREEE (reference sequence). This CDR3 spans 15 amino acids. CDR3 in amino acids: CASTLARSYQETQYF. The CDR3 region has the DNA TGTGCCAGCACCTTGGCCCGATCTTACCAAGAGACCCAGTACTTC.

Of note for this clonotype: A much more abundant neighbour one base away suggests this may be a read error. V is TRBV5-6 and J is TRBJ1-5; D is unclear. From germline, CDR1 is SGHDT and CDR2 YYEEEE. The CDR3 loop spans 14 amino acids. The CDR3: CASSLALGNQPHHF. CDR3 in DNA: TGTGCCAGCAGCTTGGCCCTGGGGAATCAGCCCCATCATTTT.

About this clonotype: The junction shows a germline mismatch at one end, possibly a read error. This chain connects TRBV5-1 to TRBJ2-3; 7 bases agree with TRBD2. CDR1 and CDR2 from the germline V gene are SGHRS and YFSETQ. CDR3 size: 16 residues. The chain's CDR3 is CTSRRGGGSSTDTQYF. The CDR3 DNA sequence: TGCACCAGCCGAAGGGGTGGCGGGAGTAGCACAGATACACAGTATTTT.

The V gene is TRBV12-3 or TRBV12-4, the J gene TRBJ1-2; D call uncertain. The germline V and J ends were trimmed by 5 bases and 2 bases, with 9 bases remaining between them. The CDR3 extends over 13 amino acids. Here the CDR3 reads CASSPSMNYGYTF. In DNA form, the CDR3 reads TGTGCCAGCAGTCCTTCTATGAACTATGGCTACACCTTC.

With respect to this clonotype: A much larger clone sits a single nucleotide away, making a read error possible. The chain joins TRBV5-1 to TRBJ2-1; 14 nucleotides agree with TRBD2. CDR3 length: 15 amino acids. Germline CDR1 reads SGHRS; CDR2 reads YFSETQ. Here the CDR3 reads CVSSPGTSGSAEQFF. CDR3 coding DNA: TGCGTCAGCAGCCCGGGGACTAGCGGGAGTGCTGAGCAGTTCTTC.

This clonotype was counted many times. The genes are TRBV4-1 and TRBJ2-2; D gene uncertain. Trimming removed 4 bases from V and 3 bases from J, with 9 bases in between. This CDR3 region has 14 residues. Germline V gene lookup returns CDR1 MGHRA and CDR2 YSYEKL. CDR3 DNA: TGCGCCAGCAGCCTCCGGCCTCACACCGGGGAGCTGTTTTTT. This gives the protein CASSLRPHTGELFF.

To note about this clonotype: An end of the junction does not agree with germline; a read error may underlie this. V usage is TRBV28 and J usage is TRBJ1-1, with unresolved D. The CDR3 loop spans 15 amino acids. Germline assignment: CDR1 MDHEN and CDR2 SYDVKM. The CDR3 DNA reads TGTGCCAGCAGTTTGGCAGCCATGGTGAACACTGAAGTTTTCTTT. Its translation: CASSLAAMVNTEVFF.

The rearrangement joins TRBV24-1 to TRBJ2-1; no clear D gene. Germline V lookup: CDR1 KGHDR, CDR2 SFDVKD. Trimming shortened V by 3 bases and J by 6 bases, and 14 bases separated the two germline ends. The CDR3 has 15 residues. The CDR3 loop reads CATSDQTTVGNEQFF. The CDR3 nucleotides are TGTGCCACCAGTGATCAGACGACGGTGGGCAATGAGCAGTTCTTC.

V is TRBV6-6 and J is TRBJ2-7; 8 nucleotides align to TRBD2. Germline V lookup: CDR1 MNHNY, CDR2 SVGAGI (reference sequence). This CDR3 spans 17 amino acids. V shed 2 bases, J shed 1 base, and the junction held 10 bases outside the gene matches. The CDR3 loop is CASSYRGGGTRSYEQYF. For the CDR3, the DNA is TGTGCCAGCAGTTACAGAGGAGGGGGGACTAGATCCTACGAGCAGTACTTC.

This clonotype was detected ten times or more. The chain employs TRBV12-3 or TRBV12-4 and TRBJ1-4; 9 bases agree with TRBD1. The CDR3 runs to 16 residues. V was pared by 3 bases and J by 2 bases, with 4 bases of the junction left unmatched. CDR3 DNA: TGTGCCAGCAGTTTGACTACAGGGGGCACTAATGAAAAACTGTTTTTT. This translates into CASSLTTGGTNEKLFF.

The sample holds a few counts of this clonotype. The CDR3 here is CASRLKAGGSYEQYF. In nucleotides, the CDR3 is TGTGCCAGCAGACTAAAAGCGGGAGGGTCCTACGAGCAGTACTTC. The chain is built from TRBV7-9 and TRBJ2-7, with TRBD2 matching over 10 bases. The V gene end was trimmed by 6 bases and the J gene end by 1 base; junction bases not matched to a gene: 6. This CDR3 has 15 residues. The germline V gene has CDR1 SEHNR and CDR2 FQNEAQ (reference sequence).

The rearrangement joins TRBV10-3 to TRBJ2-1, with 7 bases fitting TRBD2. Germline V gene data show CDR1 as ENHRY and CDR2 as SYGVKD. With V trimmed by 6 bases and J by 10 bases, 12 bases remained unmatched. The CDR3 runs to 14 residues. The CDR3 sequence is CAISPSGAFVEQFF. CDR3 nucleotide sequence: TGTGCCATCAGCCCTAGCGGAGCCTTTGTGGAGCAGTTCTTC.

Concerning this clonotype: Sequence at one end of the junction differs from germline and may be a read error. This sequence joins TRBV6-1 and TRBJ2-7; D gene unclear. The germline CDR1 and CDR2 sequences are MNHNS and SASEGT. The CDR3 is 18 amino acids. CDR3 sequence (DNA): TGTGCCAACAGTGAGCCACCAAGACCCCCTCTTCTATATGACGAGCAGTACTTC. The encoded protein is CANSEPPRPPLLYDEQYF.

The V gene is TRBV5-6, the J gene TRBJ1-5, with D perhaps matching TRBD1 (5 bases). CDR1 and CDR2 from the germline V gene are SGHDT and YYEEEE. Trimming cost V 4 bases and J 0 bases, with 17 bases left between them. The CDR3 totals 17 residues. CDR3 bases: TGTGCCAGCAGCCGGACCAGGGTCGCTATTAGCAATCAGCCCCAGCATTTT. Encoded protein: CASSRTRVAISNQPQHF. The whole variable domain, remainder taken from reference TRBV5-6 and TRBJ1-5, is DAGVTQSPTHLIKTRGQQVTLRCSPKSGHDTVSWYQQALGQGPQFIFQYYEEEERQRGNFPDRFSGHQFPNYSSELNVNALLLGDSALYLCASSRTRVAISNQPQHFGDGTRLSIL.

Notes on this clonotype: The CDR3 ends on some other residue instead of the conserved phenylalanine or tryptophan, so this is likely a read error. The DNA is left out, because the CDR3 cannot be placed on it with certainty; the CDR3 is given as TCRdb lists it. This chain uses TRBV11-3 with TRBJ2-2; the table's D call, TRBD2, was not checked against the DNA. CDR1 and CDR2 from the germline V gene are SGHNT and YENEEA. 17 amino acids form the CDR3, both terminal residues included. This CDR3 is CASSLGRLAGNTGELFL.